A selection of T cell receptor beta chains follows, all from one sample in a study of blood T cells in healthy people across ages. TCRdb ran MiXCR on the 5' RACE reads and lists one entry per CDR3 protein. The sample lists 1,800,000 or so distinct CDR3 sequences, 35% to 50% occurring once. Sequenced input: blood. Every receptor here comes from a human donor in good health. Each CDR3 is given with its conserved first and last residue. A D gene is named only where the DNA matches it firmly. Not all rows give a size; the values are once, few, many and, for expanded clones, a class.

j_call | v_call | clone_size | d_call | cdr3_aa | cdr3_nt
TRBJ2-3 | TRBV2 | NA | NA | CASRVDISSTDTQYF | TGTGCCAGCAGGGTCGACATATCTAGCACAGATACGCAGTATTTT
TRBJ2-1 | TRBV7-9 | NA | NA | CASSFGVDQETQFF | TGTGCCAGCAGCTTTGGGGTAGATCAAGAGACCCAGTTCTTC
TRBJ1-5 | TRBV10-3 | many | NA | CAISDRASSNQPQHF | TGTGCCATCAGTGACAGGGCGAGTAGCAATCAGCCCCAGCATTTT
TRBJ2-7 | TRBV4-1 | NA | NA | CASSQGHSMSSYNEQYF | TGCGCCAGCAGCCAAGGCCACAGCATGAGCTCCTACAATGAGCAGTACTTC
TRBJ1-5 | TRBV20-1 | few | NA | CSARVGDNQPQHF | TGCAGTGCTAGGGTGGGGGACAATCAGCCCCAGCATTTT
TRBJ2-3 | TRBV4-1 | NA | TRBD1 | CASSQHGQGLDTQYF | TGCGCCAGCAGCCAACATGGACAGGGGTTGGATACGCAGTATTTT
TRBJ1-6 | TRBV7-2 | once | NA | CASSSGSWGSYNSPLHF | TGTGCCAGCAGCTCCGGTTCGTGGGGCTCCTATAATTCACCCCTCCACTTT
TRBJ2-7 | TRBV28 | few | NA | CASRPGGQSSYEQYF | TGTGCCAGCAGGCCTGGGGGGCAGAGCTCCTACGAGCAGTACTTC
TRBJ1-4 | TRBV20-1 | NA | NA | CSARDRGEGKLFF | TGCAGTGCTAGAGATCGTGGCGAGGGAAAACTGTTTTTT
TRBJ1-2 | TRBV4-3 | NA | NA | CASSQDRGWAGGNYGYTF | TGCGCCAGCAGCCAAGATCGTGGTTGGGCGGGGGGGAACTATGGCTACACCTTC
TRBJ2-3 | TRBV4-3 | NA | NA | CAGSQGVLEDTQYF | TGCGCCGGCAGCCAAGGGGTTTTAGAAGATACGCAGTATTTT
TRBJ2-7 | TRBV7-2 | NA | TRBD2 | CASSGSGVYEQYF | TGTGCCAGCAGCGGTAGCGGGGTCTACGAGCAGTACTTC
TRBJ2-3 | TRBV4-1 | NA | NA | CASSLRDLARDTQYF | TGCGCCAGCAGCCTCCGGGACTTAGCAAGAGATACGCAGTATTTT
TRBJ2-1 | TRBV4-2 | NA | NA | CASSQGSAGQFF | TGTGCCAGCAGCCAAGGATCAGCGGGGCAGTTCTTC
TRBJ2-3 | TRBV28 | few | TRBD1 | CASSLGTVRLYTQYF | TGTGCCAGCAGTTTAGGGACAGTTCGACTTTATACGCAGTATTTT
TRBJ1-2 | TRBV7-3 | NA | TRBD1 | CVSSPYGGDRGVGYTF | TGTGTCAGCAGCCCATACGGAGGGGACAGGGGGGTTGGCTACACCTTC
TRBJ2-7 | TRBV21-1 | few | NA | CASSTYRVSYEQYF | TGTGCCAGCAGCACCTACAGGGTCTCCTACGAGCAGTACTTC
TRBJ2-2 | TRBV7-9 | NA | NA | CASPWGASNTGELFF | TGTGCCAGCCCCTGGGGGGCATCGAACACCGGGGAGCTGTTTTTT
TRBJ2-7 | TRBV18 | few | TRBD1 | CASSPDRGYHEQYF | TGTGCCAGCTCACCGGACAGGGGCTACCACGAGCAGTACTTC
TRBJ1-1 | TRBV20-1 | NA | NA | CSARDRLTGGEAFF | TGCAGTGCTAGAGATCGGCTTACGGGCGGTGAAGCTTTCTTT
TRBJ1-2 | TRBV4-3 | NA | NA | CASSQLGGVNYGYTF | TGCGCCAGCAGCCAGTTAGGGGGTGTTAACTATGGCTACACCTTC
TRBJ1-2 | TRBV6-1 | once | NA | CASSLTESLYGYTF | TGTGCCAGCAGTCTGACGGAGTCTCTCTATGGCTACACCTTC
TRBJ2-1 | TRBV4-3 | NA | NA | CASSQEAESSYNEQFF | TGCGCCAGCAGCCAAGAGGCGGAGAGCTCCTACAATGAGCAGTTCTTC
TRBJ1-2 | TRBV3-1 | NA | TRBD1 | CASSRLTTTGGMHGYTF | TGTGCCAGCAGCCGTCTAACGACGACAGGGGGTATGCATGGCTACACCTTC
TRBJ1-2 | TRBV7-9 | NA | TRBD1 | CASSFRGQGFGGYTF | TGTGCCAGCAGCTTCCGGGGACAGGGTTTTGGTGGCTACACCTTC
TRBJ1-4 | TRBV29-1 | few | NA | CSVEDSWGGNEKLFF | TGCAGCGTTGAAGATTCGTGGGGAGGTAATGAAAAACTGTTTTTT
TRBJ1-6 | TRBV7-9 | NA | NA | CASSPRGVDNSPLHF | TGTGCCAGCAGCCCGAGGGGGGTGGATAATTCACCCCTCCACTTT
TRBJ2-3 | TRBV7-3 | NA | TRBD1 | CASSPDRGLGTDTQYF | TGTGCCAGCAGCCCGGACAGGGGGCTGGGCACAGATACGCAGTATTTT
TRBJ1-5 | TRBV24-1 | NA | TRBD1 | CATSDGTGDGPYSNQPQHF | TGTGCCACCAGTGATGGGACAGGGGATGGTCCATATAGCAATCAGCCCCAGCATTTT
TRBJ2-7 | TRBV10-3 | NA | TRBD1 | CAIGTGRIGEQYF | TGTGCCATAGGGACAGGACGTATCGGGGAGCAGTACTTC
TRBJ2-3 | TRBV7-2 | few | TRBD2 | CASRTQIRTSGAGTDTQYF | TGTGCCAGCAGGACACAGATCCGGACTAGCGGGGCGGGCACAGATACGCAGTATTTT